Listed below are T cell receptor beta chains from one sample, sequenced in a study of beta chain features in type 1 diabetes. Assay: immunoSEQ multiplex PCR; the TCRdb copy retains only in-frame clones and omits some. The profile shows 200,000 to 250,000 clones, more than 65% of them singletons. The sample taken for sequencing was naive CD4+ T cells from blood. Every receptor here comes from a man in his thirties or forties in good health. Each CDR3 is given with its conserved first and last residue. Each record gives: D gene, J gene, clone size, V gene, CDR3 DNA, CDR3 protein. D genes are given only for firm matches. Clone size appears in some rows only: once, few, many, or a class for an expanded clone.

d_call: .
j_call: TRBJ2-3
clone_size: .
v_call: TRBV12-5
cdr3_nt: TGTGCTAGTGGTTCTAGCACAGATACGCAGTATTTT
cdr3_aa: CASGSSTDTQYF

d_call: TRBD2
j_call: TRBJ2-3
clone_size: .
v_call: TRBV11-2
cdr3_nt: TGTGCCAGCAGCGCGGGACTAGCGGGGGCCACAGATACGCAGTATTTT
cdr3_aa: CASSAGLAGATDTQYF

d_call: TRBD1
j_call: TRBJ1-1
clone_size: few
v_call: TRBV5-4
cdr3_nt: TGTGCCAGCAGCTTGGAGGGGGCCGGCACTGAAGCTTTCTTT
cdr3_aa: CASSLEGAGTEAFF

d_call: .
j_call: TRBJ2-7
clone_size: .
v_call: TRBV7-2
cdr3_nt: TGTGCCAGCAGCACGACAGGCAGCTACGAGCAGTACTTC
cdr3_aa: CASSTTGSYEQYF

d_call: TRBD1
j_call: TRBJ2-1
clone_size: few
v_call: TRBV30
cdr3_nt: TGTGCCTGCTGGACAGGAAAAATTTACAATGAGCAGTTCTTC
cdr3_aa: CACWTGKIYNEQFF

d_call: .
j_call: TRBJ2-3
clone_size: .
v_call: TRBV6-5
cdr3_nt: TGTGCCAGCACCCGGAACGCGGGAAGCACAGATACGCAGTATTTT
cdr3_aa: CASTRNAGSTDTQYF

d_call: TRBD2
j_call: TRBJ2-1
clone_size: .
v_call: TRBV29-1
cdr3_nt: TGCAGCGTCTCCCCTAGCGGATCCTACAATGAGCAGTTCTTC
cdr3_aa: CSVSPSGSYNEQFF

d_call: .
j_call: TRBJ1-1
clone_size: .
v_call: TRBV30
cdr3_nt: TGTGCCTGGTTGCCCCGGGGGGATATGAACACTGAAGCTTTCTTT
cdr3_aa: CAWLPRGDMNTEAFF

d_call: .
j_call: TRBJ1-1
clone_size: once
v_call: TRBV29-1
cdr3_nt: TGCAGCGTCCTTCTGGGAGGGGCGAAAACTGAAGCTTTCTTT
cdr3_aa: CSVLLGGAKTEAFF

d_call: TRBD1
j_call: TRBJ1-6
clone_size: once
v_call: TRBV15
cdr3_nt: TGTGCCACCAGCAGAGGACAGGGTGATAATTCACCCCTCCACTTT
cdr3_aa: CATSRGQGDNSPLHF

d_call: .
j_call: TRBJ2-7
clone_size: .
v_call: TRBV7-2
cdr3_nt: TGTGCCAGCAGCTTAGCGAGTATAGCGAGCGAGCAGTACTTC
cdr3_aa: CASSLASIASEQYF

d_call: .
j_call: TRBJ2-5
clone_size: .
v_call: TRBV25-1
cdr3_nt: TGTGCCAGCAGTGATTTTGAGACCCAGTACTTC
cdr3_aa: CASSDFETQYF

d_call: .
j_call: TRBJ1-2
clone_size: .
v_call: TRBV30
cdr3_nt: TGTGCCTGGAGTGTTAGTAACACGGGGTATGGCTACACCTTC
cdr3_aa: CAWSVSNTGYGYTF

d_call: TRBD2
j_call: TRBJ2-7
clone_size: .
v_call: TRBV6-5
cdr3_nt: TGTGCCAGCAACTCGGGACTAGCGTTAGACGAGCAGTACTTC
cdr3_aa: CASNSGLALDEQYF

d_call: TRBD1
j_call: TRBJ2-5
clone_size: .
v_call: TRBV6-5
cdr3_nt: TGTGCCAGCAGTTACGAGGCAGGGGGCGGTGAGACCCAGTACTTC
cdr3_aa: CASSYEAGGGETQYF